This T cell receptor (beta chain) was sequenced in a study of identical twins. As concerns this clonotype: Antigen unknown.

Study conclusions and caveats: A lower insertion count was a feature of abundant cord blood beta clonotypes, with no such feature in memory repertoires. Twin-shared out-of-frame alpha sequences were enriched for low generation probability. Monozygotic twin pairs showed more out-of-frame TCR alpha sharing than models estimated.

The V gene lost 6 bases and the J gene lost 2 bases, with 14 bases spanning the gap. CDR3 length: 13 amino acids. CDR1 and CDR2 (germline): SQVTM, ANQGSEA. TCRdb re-called the 5' RACE reads with MiXCR, one entry per CDR3 protein. The table lists about 550,000 distinct CDR3 sequences, about a fifth of them singletons, with approximately 0.5% in the top ten. The same data also contributed to another study, on yellow fever vaccine responses in identical twins. Per that study: Twins showed a vaccine T cell response that reportedly seemed partly convergent, partly personalized.

The gene calls are TRBV29-1 and TRBJ2-7, with D unresolved. The receptor was isolated from a woman between 18 and 30 years old in good health. What was sequenced was CD4+ T cells sorted from blood. For the CDR3, the DNA is TGCAGCGTGCAAACTGGAATAACCTACGAGCAGTACTTC. Encoded protein: CSVQTGITYEQYF.